The text below deals with one TCR beta chain. The sample is drawn from a study of OX40 agonist ivuxolimab in advanced cancers. Trimming removed 1 base from V and 0 bases from J, with 17 bases in between. This CDR3 is 19 amino acids long. Germline-derived CDR1 and CDR2 are SGHRS and YFSETQ. Measured with immunoSEQ multiplex PCR; TCRdb has only the in-frame clones, and not every one. Of 71,000 or so clones in the sample, around nine tenths were seen once. This chain connects TRBV5-1 to TRBJ2-6; D perhaps matches TRBD2 (6 bases). The sequencing here drew on CD4+ or CD8+ T cells sorted from blood, taken in a trial of the OX40 agonist ivuxolimab. This clonotype was obtained from an adult with an advanced solid tumor such as melanoma, head and neck, liver or kidney cancer. The CDR3 reads CASSLRASVTSSGANVLTF. CDR3 bases: TGCGCCAGCAGCTTGCGGGCTAGCGTAACGAGCTCTGGGGCCAACGTCCTGACTTTC.